The subject of this entry is one T cell receptor beta chain. The repertoire was sequenced with immunoSEQ multiplex PCR; TCRdb's copy has only in-frame clones and lacks some. This table holds tens of thousands of clones, 91% found once. This entry is derived from a study of technical replicates of blood from several donors. Trimming removed 6 bases from V and 0 bases from J, with 12 bases in between. Germline V gene sequence: CDR1 LNHDA, CDR2 SQIVND (reference sequence). This CDR3 is 15 amino acids long. Sequenced sample: T cells isolated from PBMCs. The sequence came from a human donor in good health. Some clones in this sample may be carry-over from other donors' samples. V and J are TRBV19 and TRBJ2-4; D gene ambiguous. CDR3 sequence (DNA): TGTGCCAGTAGGCCGACAAGTTTAGCCAAAAACATTCAGTACTTC. It translates to CASRPTSLAKNIQYF. Together with reference TRBV19 and TRBJ2-4, the CDR3 gives the full variable domain: DGGITQSPKYLFRKEGQNVTLSCEQNLNHDAMYWYRQDPGQGLRLIYYSQIVNDFQKGDIAEGYSVSREKKESFPLTVTSAQKNPTAFYLCASRPTSLAKNIQYFGAGTRLSVL.